This TCR beta chain was sequenced for a study of cytomegalovirus exposure and HLA in healthy donors. Looking at the study overall: Among 350 to 500 genotyped donors, more than 65% fell in the Caucasian-associated ancestry cluster.

Amplification used 60 Vbeta primers and 13 Jbeta primers. TCRdb keeps only in-frame clones here, not all; method: immunoSEQ multiplex PCR. The sample yields around 100,000 clones, 73% seen once. The V gene's germline CDR1 is MGHRA and CDR2 YSYEKL. The trim removed 3 bases at V and 2 bases at J, leaving 4 bases unmatched. The CDR3 has 15 amino acids. With regard to this clone: Antigen: not known.

Points from the study as a whole: When analyzed later, the rates of TCR association showed variation by HLA locus, with DRB1 the most and HLA-C the fewest. High specificity and sensitivity for cytomegalovirus status were reported for the classifier.

The V gene is TRBV4-1, the J gene TRBJ1-3, with TRBD1 identical over 7 bases. This receptor was obtained from a man in his forties or fifties in good health and CMV-seronegative. Sequenced material: PBMCs. CDR3 bases: TGCGCCAGCAGCCAGTTCGGGACAGCTGGAAACACCATATATTTT. It encodes CASSQFGTAGNTIYF.